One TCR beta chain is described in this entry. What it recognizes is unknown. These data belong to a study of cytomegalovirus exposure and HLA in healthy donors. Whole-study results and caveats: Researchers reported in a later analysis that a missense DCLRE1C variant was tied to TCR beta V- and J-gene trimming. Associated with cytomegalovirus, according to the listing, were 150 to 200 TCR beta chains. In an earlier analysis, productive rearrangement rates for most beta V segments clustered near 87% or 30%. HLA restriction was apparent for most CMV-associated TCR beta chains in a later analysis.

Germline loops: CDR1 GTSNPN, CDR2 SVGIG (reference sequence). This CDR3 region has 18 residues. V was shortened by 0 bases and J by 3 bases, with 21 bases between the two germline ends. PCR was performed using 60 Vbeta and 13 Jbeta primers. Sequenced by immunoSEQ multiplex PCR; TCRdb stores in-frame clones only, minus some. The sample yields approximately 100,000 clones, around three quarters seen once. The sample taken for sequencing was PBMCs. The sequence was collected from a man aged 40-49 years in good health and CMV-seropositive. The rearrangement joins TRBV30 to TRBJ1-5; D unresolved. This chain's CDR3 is CAWSVRHRGRKPNQPQHF. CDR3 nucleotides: TGTGCCTGGAGTGTACGTCATCGGGGAAGAAAACCCAATCAGCCCCAGCATTTT.